The next 14 T cell receptor beta chains were all read from a single sample in a study of blood T cell repertoires in COVID-19. TCRdb keeps only in-frame clones here, not all; method: immunoSEQ multiplex PCR. In the table there are around 20,000 clones, around nine tenths of which are singletons. The specimen sequenced was peripheral blood. These receptors came from a human donor in a cohort sampled during active COVID-19.

The genes are TRBV28 and TRBJ1-2, with D tentatively TRBD1 (5 bases). CDR1 and CDR2 (germline): MDHEN, SYDVKM. V was pared by 6 bases and J by 8 bases, with 16 bases between. The CDR3 is 13 residues long. The CDR3 loop is CASRERGPRGYTF. The CDR3 DNA reads as TGTGCCAGCAGAGAAAGGGGCCCAAGGGGCTACACCTTC.

The V gene is TRBV28, the J gene TRBJ1-2; the match to TRBD1 covers 8 bases. CDR1 and CDR2 from the germline V gene are MDHEN and SYDVKM. V lost 1 base, J lost 0 bases, and 4 bases stayed unmatched. The CDR3 has 16 amino acids. The CDR3: CASSLSGGDPNYGYTF. Here the CDR3 DNA reads TGTGCCAGCAGTTTATCAGGGGGCGACCCTAACTATGGCTACACCTTC.

The rearrangement joins TRBV5-4 to TRBJ2-7; possible D gene TRBD2, 5 bases. Germline CDR1 SGHNT, CDR2 YYREEE (reference sequence). Between the trimmed V and J ends, which lost 5 bases and 0 bases, there was a span of 12 bases. The CDR3 is made up of 14 amino acids. The CDR3: CASRSVGSSYEQYF. CDR3 DNA sequence: TGTGCCAGCAGGTCGGTTGGGAGCTCCTACGAGCAGTACTTC.

The DNA for the CDR3 is TGCGCCAGCAGCACGGACTCCAACACCGGGGAGCTGTTTTTT. It is translated as CASSTDSNTGELFF. The chain is built from TRBV5-1 and TRBJ2-2; weak D call: TRBD2 (5 bases). The CDR3 is 14 residues long. V shed 4 bases and J shed 2 bases, with 9 bases lying between them. Per germline, CDR1 SGHRS and CDR2 YFSETQ.

This chain joins TRBV7-2 and TRBJ2-7, with D hard to call. This CDR3 contains 13 residues. Looked up from germline, CDR1 is SGHTA and CDR2 is FQGNSA. Trimming took 2 bases from V and 6 from J, leaving 11 bases between them. The CDR3 nucleotides are TGTGCCAGCAGCTTATCACAATCGGGCGAGCAGTACTTC. It translates to CASSLSQSGEQYF.

The V gene is TRBV7-2, the J gene TRBJ1-1; 8 bases are a match to TRBD1. The ends lost 4 bases at V and 6 bases at J; junction bases unmatched: 7. Germline-derived CDR1 and CDR2 are SGHTA and FQGNSA. The CDR3 is made up of 14 amino acids. CDR3 bases: TGTGCCAGCAGCTCAGACAGGGGCGGCGCTGAAGCTTTCTTT. Its protein product is CASSSDRGGAEAFF.

The chain recombines TRBV19 with TRBJ1-3; maybe TRBD1 (5 bases). Germline lookup yields CDR1 LNHDA and CDR2 SQIVND (reference sequence). V dropped 8 bases and J dropped 1 base, with 12 bases sitting between them. The CDR3 runs to 14 residues. CDR3 loop: CASSPTVSGNTIYF. The DNA of the CDR3 is TGTGCCAGTTCCCCGACAGTTTCTGGAAACACCATATATTTT.

This clone was observed a few times. The chain recombines TRBV7-9 with TRBJ2-3, with 13 bases aligning to TRBD2. Trimming cost V 5 bases and J 5 bases; bases outside gene matches: 4. CDR1 and CDR2 (germline): SEHNR, FQNEAQ (reference sequence). This CDR3 has 15 residues. The CDR3 DNA reads TGTGCCAGCAGCACTGGACTAGCGGGAGTAGATACGCAGTATTTT. Protein product: CASSTGLAGVDTQYF. The full variable domain, its missing parts supplied by reference TRBV7-9 and TRBJ2-3, is DTGVSQNPRHKITKRGQNVTFRCDPISEHNRLYWYRQTLGQGPEFLTYFQNEAQLEKSRLLSDRFSAERPKGSFSTLEIQRTEQGDSAMYLCASSTGLAGVDTQYFGPGTRLTVL.

With regard to this clone: One end of the junction is discordant with germline, which a read error may explain. V is TRBV4-1 and J is TRBJ2-1; maybe TRBD1 (6 bases). The CDR3 totals 13 residues. Per germline, CDR1 MGHRA and CDR2 YSYEKL. The CDR3 sequence is CASTAGEYSEQFF. The DNA for the CDR3 is TGCGCCAGTACGGCAGGGGAATACAGTGAGCAGTTCTTC.

The V call is TRBV24-1, the J call TRBJ2-7; D possibly corresponds to TRBD1 (6 bases). Germline loops: CDR1 KGHDR, CDR2 SFDVKD. V lost 1 base, J lost 9 bases, and 9 bases lay in between. The CDR3 spans 12 residues. In DNA, the CDR3 is TGTGCCACCAGTGATTTATGGGGGCGGCAGTACTTC. Encoded protein: CATSDLWGRQYF.

V gene TRBV30 combines with J gene TRBJ2-3, with 8 bases that match TRBD2. CDR3 length: 14 amino acids. Per the germline V gene, CDR1 is GTSNPN and CDR2 is SVGIG (reference sequence). V was clipped by 2 bases and J by 4 bases; unmatched bases: 5. The CDR3 spells CAWSPAGVPDTQYF. In DNA, the CDR3 is TGTGCCTGGAGTCCAGCGGGAGTACCAGATACGCAGTATTTT.

The chain joins TRBV5-1 to TRBJ2-3; TRBD2 aligns across 9 bases. Trimming took 0 bases from V and 0 from J; bases not matched to a gene: 8. The CDR3 sequence is 18 residues long. The germline gives CDR1 SGHRS, CDR2 YFSETQ. CDR3 coding DNA: TGCGCCAGCAGCTTGGTTCCTGTCAGCGGGAGGAGCACAGATACGCAGTATTTT. Protein: CASSLVPVSGRSTDTQYF. The full variable domain, with the rest looked up from reference TRBV5-1 and TRBJ2-3, is KAGVTQTPRYLIKTRGQQVTLSCSPISGHRSVSWYQQTPGQGLQFLFEYFSETQRNKGNFPGRFSGRQFSNSRSEMNVSTLELGDSALYLCASSLVPVSGRSTDTQYFGPGTRLTVL.

V gene TRBV7-9 combines with J gene TRBJ2-7; TRBD2 is a possible D gene (6 bases). Trimming stripped 1 base from V and 5 bases from J, with 18 bases between. Germline loops: CDR1 SEHNR, CDR2 FQNEAQ (reference sequence). CDR3 size: 16 residues. The CDR3 region is CASSLGRDSSAHEQYF. CDR3 DNA sequence: TGTGCCAGCAGCTTAGGACGGGACTCTAGCGCCCACGAGCAGTACTTC.

This clone was detected a few times. V gene TRBV13 combines with J gene TRBJ2-3; TRBD1 matches at 9 bases. The V segment lost 5 bases and the J segment 3 bases; nucleotides outside the gene matches: 3. The CDR3 is made up of 14 amino acids. Germline V gene lookup returns CDR1 PRHDT and CDR2 FYEKMQ (reference sequence). CDR3 DNA: TGTGCCAGCAGCCTTGGGACAGGGACAGATACGCAGTATTTT. The encoded protein is CASSLGTGTDTQYF.